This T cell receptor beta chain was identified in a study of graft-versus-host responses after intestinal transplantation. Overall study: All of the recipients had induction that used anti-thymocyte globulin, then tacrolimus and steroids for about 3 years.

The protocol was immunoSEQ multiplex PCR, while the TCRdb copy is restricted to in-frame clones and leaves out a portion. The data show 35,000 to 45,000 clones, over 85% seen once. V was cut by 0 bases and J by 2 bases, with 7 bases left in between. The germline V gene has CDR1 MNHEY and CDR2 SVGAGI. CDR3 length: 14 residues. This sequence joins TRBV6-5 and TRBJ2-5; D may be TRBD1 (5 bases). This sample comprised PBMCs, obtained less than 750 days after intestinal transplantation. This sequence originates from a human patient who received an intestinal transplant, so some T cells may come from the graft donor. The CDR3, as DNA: TGTGCCAGCAGTTACTCGGCAGGGCAAGAGACCCAGTACTTC. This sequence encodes CASSYSAGQETQYF.